This T cell receptor (beta chain) was identified in a study of early T cells in non-severe SARS-CoV-2 infection. General study points: VDJdb matches were skewed toward anti-spike CD8 T cell responses.

Remarks on this clonotype: What it binds is not known. One junction end disagrees with the germline gene, perhaps due to a read error.

Looked up from germline, CDR1 is SGHNT and CDR2 is YENEEA. CDR3 size: 14 residues. cDNA molecules, individually, were tagged with unique molecular identifiers. TCRdb itself ran the 5' RACE reads through MiXCR, one entry per CDR3 protein. The table has approximately 97,000 distinct CDR3 sequences, 9.5% to 11% seen once. The specimen comprised whole blood, sampled at baseline. This chain links TRBV11-3 with TRBJ2-3; TRBD1 matches 7 bases. The clonotype comes from an adult who was a healthcare worker with PCR-confirmed SARS-CoV-2 infection or an uninfected control (not recorded which). DNA of the CDR3: TGTGCCAACAGCCCGGGACAGCACACAGATACGCAGTATTTT. This sequence encodes CANSPGQHTDTQYF.